A single sample is the source of the 5 T cell receptor beta chains below, sequenced in a study of cytomegalovirus exposure and HLA in healthy donors. Use of 60 Vbeta and 13 Jbeta primers characterized the PCR. Method: immunoSEQ multiplex PCR; TCRdb's copy keeps in-frame clones and lacks some. The table includes tens of thousands of clones, roughly 73% detected once. The specimen sequenced was PBMCs. The receptors derive from a woman aged 40 to 50 in good health and CMV-seropositive.

The gene calls are TRBV7-9 and TRBJ1-4; 8 bases are a match to TRBD1. This CDR3 region has 15 residues. Germline-derived CDR1 and CDR2 are SEHNR and FQNEAQ (reference sequence). After removal of 4 bases from V and 8 bases from J, the junction contained 9 bases not matched to a gene. As DNA, the CDR3 is TGTGCCAGCAGCTCGTACAGGGGGAAGGAAGAAAAACTGTTTTTT. Amino acid sequence: CASSSYRGKEEKLFF.

This clone was detected once. J is TRBJ2-6 and V is TRBV5-1; D uncertain. Germline V CDR1 and CDR2: SGHRS, YFSETQ. CDR3 length: 18 residues. V was clipped by 1 base and J by 4 bases, with 18 bases between them. CDR3 protein: CASSLPTRGTTGANVLTF. The DNA of the CDR3 is TGCGCCAGCAGCTTGCCCACCCGAGGAACTACCGGGGCCAACGTCCTGACTTTC.

CDR3 sequence: CASSPVAVRRLAGADYEQYF. DNA of the CDR3: TGTGCCAGCAGCCCGGTCGCGGTCAGGCGTTTAGCGGGGGCTGACTACGAGCAGTACTTC. This chain links TRBV27 with TRBJ2-5, with 9 bases identical to TRBD2. With the DNA end fitting TRBJ2-7 better, the J assignment may be wrong. Germline lookup yields CDR1 MNHEY and CDR2 SMNVEV (reference sequence). The CDR3 loop spans 20 amino acids.

This chain uses TRBV7-9 with TRBJ1-1; tentatively, D is TRBD1 (5 bases). Trimming pared 1 base from V and 1 base from J, leaving 10 bases between. This CDR3 comprises 15 residues. CDR1 and CDR2 (germline): SEHNR, FQNEAQ (reference sequence). CDR3 DNA: TGTGCCAGCAGCTTAGTAGCGGGGCCGAACACTGAAGCTTTCTTT. Its protein product is CASSLVAGPNTEAFF.

J is TRBJ2-1 and V is TRBV5-4, with D perhaps matching TRBD2 (6 bases). The V and J ends lost 3 bases and 5 bases respectively, with 15 bases between them. CDR3 length: 15 residues. Per the germline V gene, CDR1 is SGHNT and CDR2 is YYREEE (reference sequence). The CDR3 DNA is TGTGCCAGCAGCTCCTTGGGACTTAGAAACAATGAGCAGTTCTTC. Translated: CASSSLGLRNNEQFF.